The rows below give T cell receptor beta chains drawn from one sample of a study of blood T cell repertoires in COVID-19. The table came from immunoSEQ multiplex PCR; TCRdb's copy has only in-frame clones and leaves some out. This repertoire shows under 250,000 clones, about nine tenths found once; its top ten account for less than 3.5%. The material sequenced was peripheral blood. The receptors here all came from a woman in her fifties or sixties with acute or convalescent COVID-19. CDR3s include the opening cysteine and the closing phenylalanine or tryptophan. A D gene is named only where the DNA matches it firmly. Clone size is given for some rows only: seen once, a few or many times, or a class if the clone is expanded.

d_call	v_call	clone_size	cdr3_length	j_call	cdr3_nt	cdr3_aa
TRBD1	TRBV30	NA	16	TRBJ1-5	TGTGCCTGGAGTAATAGTAGGGCAGGGGGTGCTCAGCCCCAGCATTTT	CAWSNSRAGGAQPQHF
NA	TRBV7-9	NA	15	TRBJ2-7	TGTGCCAGCAGCTTAGGCTTAGCCCAGGGCTACGAGCAGTACTTC	CASSLGLAQGYEQYF
NA	TRBV28	NA	14	TRBJ2-5	TGTGCCAGCAGTTTCATCAGGGTGGAAGAGACCCAGTACTTC	CASSFIRVEETQYF
TRBD2	TRBV7-3	NA	16	TRBJ2-5	TGTGCCAGCAGCCCGCTAGCGGGGGGGGTTCAAGAGACCCAGTACTTC	CASSPLAGGVQETQYF
NA	TRBV6-4	few	15	TRBJ2-1	TGTGCCAGCAGGCCCCGACTAGAGTTCTACAATGAGCAGTTCTTC	CASRPRLEFYNEQFF
TRBD2	TRBV5-8	NA	15	TRBJ2-3	TGTGCCAGCAGCTTGTCACTAGCGGGGGCAGGTACGCAGTATTTT	CASSLSLAGAGTQYF
NA	TRBV6-5	NA	15	TRBJ2-1	TGTGCCAGCAGACGCCAGGGGGGCTCCTACAATGAGCAGTTCTTC	CASRRQGGSYNEQFF
NA	TRBV18	NA	14	TRBJ1-2	TGTGCCAGCTTTTCAGGGGTCCTCCCTGACGGCTACACCTTC	CASFSGVLPDGYTF
TRBD2	TRBV5-4	NA	16	TRBJ2-3	TGTGCCAGCACCAGCGGGAGGGCATATGGCACAGATACGCAGTATTTT	CASTSGRAYGTDTQYF
NA	TRBV28	NA	14	TRBJ1-3	TGTGCCAGCAGGTACCGGGACAACAGAAACACCATATATTTT	CASRYRDNRNTIYF
TRBD2	TRBV11-3	NA	14	TRBJ2-1	TGTGCCAGCAGCCCCGGGACTACCTACAATGAGCAGTTCTTC	CASSPGTTYNEQFF
TRBD1	TRBV7-9	NA	17	TRBJ1-5	TGTGCCAGCAGCTCGGGACAGGGGGCGATCGGCCATCAGCCCCAGCATTTT	CASSSGQGAIGHQPQHF
TRBD2	TRBV28	few	13	TRBJ2-7	TGTGCCAGCACCGAGGGAGGGTCCTACGAGCAGTACTTC	CASTEGGSYEQYF
NA	TRBV5-1	NA	12	TRBJ1-2	TGCGCCAGCAGCCCCTCTGACTATGGCTACACCTTC	CASSPSDYGYTF
NA	TRBV7-8	NA	15	TRBJ2-6	TGTGCCAGCAGCCAAGAGGGTTCTGGGGCCAACGTCCTGACTTTC	CASSQEGSGANVLTF
TRBD1	TRBV9	NA	17	TRBJ2-4	TGTGCCAGCAGCCCACGCCAGGGGGCACGGGCCAAAAACATTCAGTACTTC	CASSPRQGARAKNIQYF
TRBD1	TRBV25-1	few	13	TRBJ1-2	TGTGCCAGCAGGCGGACAGGGGACTATGGCTACACCTTC	CASRRTGDYGYTF
NA	TRBV7-2	NA	14	TRBJ1-2	TGTGCCAGCAGCTTGGGGGTTGGAGGGTATGGCTACACCTTC	CASSLGVGGYGYTF
TRBD1	TRBV2	NA	13	TRBJ1-2	TGTGCCAGCACTCCACAGGGGAACTATGGCTACACCTTC	CASTPQGNYGYTF
TRBD2	TRBV11-2	NA	16	TRBJ2-1	TGTGCCAGCAGTCGCCTTGGGACTAGCGGATACAATGAGCAGTTCTTC	CASSRLGTSGYNEQFF
TRBD1	TRBV24-1	NA	16	TRBJ2-3	TGTGCCACCAGTGAATTAGGGACAGGTCTTACAGATACGCAGTATTTT	CATSELGTGLTDTQYF
TRBD1	TRBV2	NA	14	TRBJ1-5	TGTGCCAGCATCCGGGACAGGGGGAATCAGCCCCAGCATTTT	CASIRDRGNQPQHF
TRBD1	TRBV19	NA	14	TRBJ1-2	TGTGCCAGTAGCCCCTCCGGGACAGGTTATGGCTACACCTTC	CASSPSGTGYGYTF
TRBD2	TRBV30	NA	14	TRBJ2-1	TGTGCCTGGAGACTAGCGGGGGGGCCGGCTTGGCAGTTCTTC	CAWRLAGGPAWQFF
TRBD2	TRBV2	NA	16	TRBJ2-3	TGTGCCAGCGTTAGACTAGCGCCCTCGGGCACAGATACGCAGTATTTT	CASVRLAPSGTDTQYF
TRBD2	TRBV9	NA	18	TRBJ2-1	TGTGCCAGCAGCGTAGGGACTAGCGGGATGAGGGGCGACAATGAGCAGTTCTTC	CASSVGTSGMRGDNEQFF
TRBD1	TRBV19	NA	15	TRBJ1-4	TGTGCCAGTAGTGGCCAGACAGGGGGCAGTGAAAAACTGTTTTTT	CASSGQTGGSEKLFF
TRBD1	TRBV5-1	NA	14	TRBJ1-5	TGCGCCAGCAGTCTCGAGGGACAGGCGTCGCCCCAGCATTTT	CASSLEGQASPQHF
TRBD2	TRBV24-1	NA	14	TRBJ2-1	TGTGCCACCAAGAGCGGGAGCTCCTACAATGAGCAGTTCTTC	CATKSGSSYNEQFF
NA	TRBV18	NA	13	TRBJ1-2	TGTGCCAGCTCACCTACGGAGAACTATGGCTACACCTTC	CASSPTENYGYTF